This entry lists 28 T cell receptor beta chains sequenced from one sample in a study of graft-versus-host responses after intestinal transplantation. TCRdb keeps only in-frame clones here, not all; method: immunoSEQ multiplex PCR. The sample contains about 8,600 clones, around 33% of which appear only once. The starting material was alloreactive CD4+ T cells from a mixed lymphocyte reaction culture, obtained before intestinal transplant. Subset in this sample: CFSE-low proliferating T cells sorted from approximately 6-day pre-transplant mixed lymphocyte reaction (GvH or HvG direction). These receptors came from a human patient who received an intestinal transplant.

The sample holds one count of this clone. CDR3 sequence: CASRPEGAGELFF. The CDR3 bases are TGTGCCAGCAGGCCCGAGGGGGCCGGGGAGCTGTTTTTT. J is TRBJ2-2 and V is TRBV6-5; D is perhaps TRBD1 (6 bases). Germline V gene data show CDR1 as MNHEY and CDR2 as SVGAGI. This CDR3 is built from 13 residues. V lost 6 bases and J lost 6, with 11 bases in between.

A few counts support this clone. The chain employs TRBV2 and TRBJ1-2; possibly TRBD1 for D (5 bases). Germline CDR1 reads SNHLY; CDR2 reads FYNNEI. The CDR3 contains 15 residues. Trimming took 6 bases from V and 2 from J, leaving 16 bases between them. CDR3 residues: CASSAIAGPNYGYTF. The CDR3 region has the DNA TGTGCCAGCAGCGCGATTGCGGGACCGAACTATGGCTACACCTTC.

The chain is built from TRBV11-2 and TRBJ1-5, with a possible D match to TRBD1 (5 bases). Trimming took 5 bases from V and 5 from J, leaving 10 bases between them. This CDR3 spans 13 amino acids. Germline V gene data show CDR1 as SGHAT and CDR2 as FQNNGV. The DNA of the CDR3 is TGTGCCAGCAGCCCCGGGGGGTATCAGCCCCAGCATTTT. Translating gives CASSPGGYQPQHF.

The table lists this clone with a few counts. The V call is TRBV10-3, the J call TRBJ2-3, with TRBD2 identical over 10 bases. J lost 8 bases, V lost 4 bases, and 18 bases had no gene match. Germline assignment: CDR1 ENHRY and CDR2 SYGVKD. CDR3 length: 18 amino acids. In nucleotides, the CDR3 is TGTGCCATCAGTGGTGCCGCGAGCTCTAGCGGGGGTGTAGGTACGCAGTATTTT. Its translation: CAISGAASSSGGVGTQYF.

J is TRBJ2-7 and V is TRBV28; unclear D gene. V was pared by 1 base and J by 3 bases, with 4 bases between. CDR1 and CDR2 from the germline V gene are MDHEN and SYDVKM. The CDR3 has 12 amino acids. CDR3 residues: CASSLLYYEQYF. The CDR3 bases are TGTGCCAGCAGTTTATTGTACTACGAGCAGTACTTC.

The rearrangement links TRBV20-1 to TRBJ2-7, with TRBD2 as a possible D gene (6 bases). From germline, CDR1 is DFQATT and CDR2 SNEGSKA (reference sequence). This CDR3 has 11 amino acids. Between the trimmed V and J ends, which lost 6 bases and 10 bases, there was a span of 16 bases. The CDR3 sequence: CSAGFAEGQYF. CDR3 coding DNA: TGCAGTGCCGGGTTCGCGGAGGGTCAGTACTTC.

The chain joins TRBV6-1 to TRBJ2-7; a weak D match, TRBD1 (5 bases). Trimming took 8 bases from V and 6 from J, leaving 14 bases between them. There are 12 residues in the CDR3. Germline lookup yields CDR1 MNHNS and CDR2 SASEGT. The CDR3: CASGAGIGEQYF. The CDR3 bases are TGTGCCAGCGGCGCAGGGATAGGCGAGCAGTACTTC.

The chain is built from TRBV29-1 and TRBJ2-7, with 9 bases identical to TRBD1. The CDR3 has 12 amino acids. The junction had 7 bases not matched to a gene; V was cut back by 8 bases and J by 5 bases. Germline loops: CDR1 SQVTM, CDR2 ANQGSEA. CDR3 nucleotide sequence: TGCAGCACCACAGGGGGCATCGACGAGCAGTACTTC. Protein sequence: CSTTGGIDEQYF.

CDR3 residues: CASSDTSGGGETQYF. The CDR3 bases are TGTGCCAGCAGTGATACGAGCGGGGGAGGGGAGACCCAGTACTTC. This chain links TRBV28 with TRBJ2-5, with 8 bases matching TRBD2. Germline values: CDR1 MDHEN, CDR2 SYDVKM. V lost 5 bases and J lost 5; bases outside the gene matches: 10. The CDR3 loop spans 15 amino acids.

This rearrangement joins TRBV7-6 to TRBJ2-7; 8 bases are shared with TRBD1. The CDR3 sequence is 13 residues long. V trimming: 5 bases; J trimming: 6 bases; junction bases outside the gene matches: 6. CDR1 and CDR2 from the germline V gene are SGHVS and FNYEAQ. CDR3: CASSPRTGPEQYF. CDR3 DNA: TGTGCCAGCAGCCCCCGGACAGGGCCCGAGCAGTACTTC. Looking up the rest from reference TRBV7-6 and TRBJ2-7 gives the full variable domain: GAGVSQSPRYKVTKRGQDVALRCDPISGHVSLYWYRQALGQGPEFLTYFNYEAQQDKSGLPNDRFSAERPEGSISTLTIQRTEQRDSAMYRCASSPRTGPEQYFGPGTRLTVT.

This clone occurred a few times. The chain employs TRBV15 and TRBJ1-5; D not resolved. Germline-derived CDR1 and CDR2 are LNHNV and YYDKDF (reference sequence). CDR3 length: 14 amino acids. V was clipped by 3 bases and J by 10 bases, with 16 bases between them. CDR3 sequence (DNA): TGTGCCACCAGCAGCAACCGAGTTATGGGCCCCCAGCATTTT. Its protein is CATSSNRVMGPQHF.

In its sample, this clone ranks as medium-sized. The V call is TRBV10-3, the J call TRBJ1-3; a weak D match, TRBD1 (6 bases). CDR1 is ENHRY, CDR2 SYGVKD, per germline. The CDR3 covers 15 residues. V lost 8 bases to trimming and J lost 1 base, with 15 bases between them. The CDR3 spells CAIGGGTLSGNTIYF. In nucleotides, the CDR3 is TGTGCCATCGGGGGAGGGACATTATCTGGAAACACCATATATTTT.

V usage is TRBV20-1 and J usage is TRBJ2-3, with a tentative D call TRBD2 (5 bases). Trimming took off 6 bases at V and 8 bases at J, with 9 bases between the two ends. Germline CDR1 and CDR2: DFQATT and SNEGSKA (reference sequence). The CDR3 has 10 amino acids. The CDR3 sequence is CSAPRGTQYF. Here the CDR3 DNA reads TGCAGTGCCCCACGGGGTACGCAGTATTTT.

The chain couples TRBV18 to TRBJ1-4; TRBD1 aligns across 7 bases. CDR3 length: 15 residues. V trimming: 3 bases; J trimming: 6 bases; junction bases outside the gene matches: 7. The germline V gene encodes CDR1 KGHSH and CDR2 LQKENI. The CDR3 sequence is CASSPRTDRDEKLFF. The CDR3 DNA is TGTGCCAGCTCACCTCGAACTGACAGGGATGAAAAACTGTTTTTT.

The V call is TRBV21-1, the J call TRBJ1-4; TRBD1, as called in the table, went unchecked against the DNA. TRBV21-1 is labeled a pseudogene. The CDR3 is made up of 15 amino acids. DNA of the CDR3: TGTGCCAGCAGCAAACGAGACAGGGACAATGAAAAACTGTTTTTT. It is translated as CASSKRDRDNEKLFF.

This clone was observed a few times. The chain couples TRBV4-2 to TRBJ2-3; 9 nucleotides line up with TRBD2. In germline, CDR1 is LGHNA, CDR2 YNFKEQ. There are 15 residues in the CDR3. Trimming removed 3 bases from V and 0 bases from J; junction bases left unmatched: 1. The CDR3 here is CASSQGLASTDTQYF. The CDR3 bases are TGTGCCAGCAGCCAGGGACTAGCTAGCACAGATACGCAGTATTTT.

This clone is categorized as medium-sized. The J gene is TRBJ2-5, the V gene TRBV5-1; TRBD2 matches at 8 bases. CDR1 and CDR2 from the germline V gene are SGHRS and YFSETQ. Trimming removed 7 bases from V and 0 bases from J; junction bases left unmatched: 5. The CDR3 runs to 14 residues. In DNA, the CDR3 is TGCGCCAGCGGGCGGGGGGACTACCAAGAGACCCAGTACTTC. As protein: CASGRGDYQETQYF.

This clone was seen only a few times. This chain uses TRBV19 with TRBJ2-5; TRBD2 matches at 14 bases. J was trimmed by 7 bases and V by 3 bases; bases with no gene match: 7. CDR1 is LNHDA, CDR2 SQIVND, per germline (reference sequence). This CDR3 contains 16 residues. In DNA form, the CDR3 reads TGTGCCAGTAGTATCGGGACTAGCGGGGGCCCCGGGACCCAGTACTTC. Amino acid sequence: CASSIGTSGGPGTQYF. The full variable domain, rest sourced from reference TRBV19 and TRBJ2-5, is DGGITQSPKYLFRKEGQNVTLSCEQNLNHDAMYWYRQDPGQGLRLIYYSQIVNDFQKGDIAEGYSVSREKKESFPLTVTSAQKNPTAFYLCASSIGTSGGPGTQYFGPGTRLLVL.

By sample share, this clone is medium-sized. The chain recombines TRBV28 with TRBJ2-7; 7 bases agree with TRBD1. CDR3 size: 15 residues. Germline-derived CDR1 and CDR2 are MDHEN and SYDVKM. The V gene end was trimmed by 4 bases and the J gene end by 2 bases; junction bases not matched to a gene: 8. The CDR3 coding sequence is TGTGCCAGCAGTTCTCCGGGACAGTTGACCTACGAGCAGTACTTC. It yields the protein CASSSPGQLTYEQYF.

The chain carries TRBV28 and TRBJ1-1; TRBD1 matches 8 bases. The CDR3 totals 18 residues. The junction had 19 bases not matched to a gene; V was cut back by 6 bases and J by 4 bases. Germline CDR1 MDHEN, CDR2 SYDVKM. The CDR3 DNA sequence: TGTGCCAGCAGCCTTACCCCTCGACGACAGGGGCGGGTCACTGAAGCTTTCTTT. Its protein is CASSLTPRRQGRVTEAFF.

This chain connects TRBV5-1 to TRBJ1-2; D is possibly TRBD1 (6 bases). Germline V gene data show CDR1 as SGHRS and CDR2 as YFSETQ. Between the trimmed V and J ends, which lost 4 bases and 4 bases, there was a span of 11 bases. The CDR3 sequence is 13 residues long. CDR3 coding DNA: TGCGCCAGCAGCCCGGACAGTCGCTATGGCTACACCTTC. Its translation is CASSPDSRYGYTF.

This clone was found a few times. The chain recombines TRBV18 with TRBJ1-3; D unclear. This CDR3 comprises 14 residues. The germline gives CDR1 KGHSH, CDR2 LQKENI. The V and J ends lost 4 bases and 0 bases respectively, with 7 bases between them. For the CDR3, the DNA is TGTGCCAGCTCACAGGGAGGCTCTGGAAACACCATATATTTT. It encodes CASSQGGSGNTIYF.

The chain uses TRBV5-5 and TRBJ1-1; tentatively, D is TRBD1 (6 bases). V was pared by 4 bases and J by 3 bases, with 16 bases between. The CDR3 runs to 15 residues. CDR1 and CDR2 from the germline V gene are SGHKS and YYEKEE (reference sequence). CDR3 protein: CASSVQGGGYTEAFF. CDR3 sequence (DNA): TGTGCCAGCAGCGTACAGGGTGGGGGATACACTGAAGCTTTCTTT. The whole variable domain, remainder taken from reference TRBV5-5 and TRBJ1-1, is DAGVTQSPTHLIKTRGQQVTLRCSPISGHKSVSWYQQVLGQGPQFIFQYYEKEERGRGNFPDRFSARQFPNYSSELNVNALLLGDSALYLCASSVQGGGYTEAFFGQGTRLTVV.

This clone has a handful of counts. The rearrangement uses TRBV4-2 and TRBJ2-7; the match to TRBD2 covers 8 bases. Per germline, CDR1 LGHNA and CDR2 YNFKEQ. Trimming cost V 1 base and J 0 bases; bases outside gene matches: 20. The CDR3 spans 21 residues. The DNA for the CDR3 is TGTGCCAGCAGCCAAGTCGCCCTTACAGCCTTCAAGCGGGAGACCTCCTACGAGCAGTACTTC. It yields the protein CASSQVALTAFKRETSYEQYF.

This clone is medium-sized (0.01 to 0.1%). The chain carries TRBV4-1 and TRBJ2-3; TRBD1 matches 7 bases. The germline CDR1 and CDR2 sequences are MGHRA and YSYEKL. This CDR3 has 14 amino acids. V was pared by 6 bases and J by 2 bases, with 5 bases of the junction left unmatched. The CDR3 nucleotides read TGCGCCAGCAGGACAGGGCGAAACACAGATACGCAGTATTTT. This codes for CASRTGRNTDTQYF.

This clone is medium-sized (0.01 to 0.1%) in the sample. V gene TRBV28 combines with J gene TRBJ2-7; 7 bases agree with TRBD2. This CDR3 has 15 amino acids. Germline lookup yields CDR1 MDHEN and CDR2 SYDVKM. With 4 bases clipped from V and 3 bases from J, the junction kept 9 bases outside the gene matches. In DNA form, the CDR3 reads TGTGCCAGCAGTTGGGAGGGTCTAGGAATCTACGAGCAGTACTTC. Translating gives CASSWEGLGIYEQYF.

This clone was seen a few times. The genes are TRBV5-1 and TRBJ1-6; no clear D gene. Germline V gene data show CDR1 as SGHRS and CDR2 as YFSETQ. The CDR3 is made up of 18 amino acids. The ends were cut back, 0 bases at V and 5 bases at J, with 18 bases in the middle. This chain's CDR3 is CASSLAAIRGNNNSPLHF. Written as DNA, the CDR3 is TGCGCCAGCAGCTTGGCCGCGATTCGAGGCAATAATAATTCACCCCTCCACTTT.

The rearrangement uses TRBV18 and TRBJ2-1; 9 nucleotides agree with TRBD2. The CDR3 is made up of 16 amino acids. V shed 1 base, J shed 6 bases, and the junction held 7 bases outside the gene matches. Per the germline V gene, CDR1 is KGHSH and CDR2 is LQKENI. The CDR3 coding sequence is TGTGCCAGCTCACCACAGTCGGGACTAGCCCCCAATGAGCAGTTCTTC. Amino acid sequence: CASSPQSGLAPNEQFF. Full variable domain (missing parts from reference TRBV18 and TRBJ2-1): NAGVMQNPRHLVRRRGQEARLRCSPMKGHSHVYWYRQLPEEGLKFMVYLQKENIIDESGMPKERFSAEFPKEGPSILRIQQVVRGDSAAYFCASSPQSGLAPNEQFFGPGTRLTVL.